The 30 T cell receptor beta chains below come from one sample, sequenced in a study of post-analysis software for immune sequencing data. Whole-study results and caveats: About five TRBV segments occurring more often in patients than controls included TRBV5-6, TRBV5-1 and TRBV20-1.

Prepared libraries of TCR beta cDNA carried unique molecular identifiers. TCRdb reprocessed the PCR reads with MiXCR, giving one entry per CDR3 protein. The sample lists 650,000 to 850,000 distinct CDR3 sequences; roughly half were seen once. These receptors' targets are unknown. Material for sequencing was blood. The receptors stem from a girl aged 5-17 years with multiple sclerosis.

The rearrangement links TRBV5-1 to TRBJ2-7; possibly TRBD1 for D (6 bases). V lost 3 bases, J lost 3 bases, and 16 bases lay in between. Looked up from germline, CDR1 is SGHRS and CDR2 is YFSETQ. The CDR3 covers 15 residues. For the CDR3, the DNA is TGCGCCAGCAGCTACCAAGACAGGCCTTACTACGAGCAGTACTTC. Translated, it gives CASSYQDRPYYEQYF.

This clonotype was detected many times. The chain joins TRBV6-6 to TRBJ2-7; D perhaps matches TRBD1 (5 bases). Looked up from germline, CDR1 is MNHNY and CDR2 is SVGAGI (reference sequence). This CDR3 has 12 amino acids. Trimming removed 6 bases at V and 4 bases at J, with 10 bases between. CDR3 sequence reads: CASSYGQYEQYF. CDR3 DNA: TGTGCCAGCAGCTATGGACAATACGAGCAGTACTTC.

In its sample, this clonotype was seen a few times. This rearrangement joins TRBV5-1 to TRBJ2-1; 8 bases align to TRBD1. CDR1 and CDR2 (germline): SGHRS, YFSETQ. The trim removed 4 bases at V and 9 bases at J, leaving 6 bases unmatched. The CDR3 spans 13 residues. CDR3 amino acids: CASSSGQGAEQFF. The CDR3 DNA is TGCGCCAGCAGCAGCGGACAGGGAGCTGAGCAGTTCTTC.

This clonotype was detected only a few times. The V and J genes are TRBV7-6 and TRBJ2-3, with TRBD1 as a possible D gene (5 bases). Germline V gene sequence: CDR1 SGHVS, CDR2 FNYEAQ. The ends were cut back, 4 bases at V and 2 bases at J, with 10 bases in the middle. CDR3 length equals 14 residues. DNA of the CDR3: TGTGCCAGCAGCTCTGGGGCGAACACAGATACGCAGTATTTT. Amino acid sequence: CASSSGANTDTQYF.

This clonotype was observed a single time. The germline gene is not matched at one end of the junction; a read error may be the cause. This chain uses TRBV14 with TRBJ2-7, with 7 bases fitting TRBD1. The tail of the sequence fits TRBJ2-5 better, so the J call may be wrong. Looked up from germline, CDR1 is SGHDN and CDR2 is FVKESK. This CDR3 is built from 16 residues. CDR3 sequence (DNA): TGTGCCAGCAGCCAAAACTTGGGACAGCTACAAGGGACCCAGTACTTC. Its protein is CASSQNLGQLQGTQYF.

Remarks on this clonotype: This may stem from a read error, because a much larger clone lies one nucleotide away. The rearrangement uses TRBV6-4 and TRBJ2-5; 8 positions agree with TRBD1. After removal of 3 bases from V and 5 bases from J, the junction contained 8 bases not matched to a gene. CDR3 length equals 15 residues. Germline CDR1 is MRHNA and CDR2 is SNTAGT. Here the CDR3 DNA reads TGTGCCAGCAGTGAGGGCAGGGGGCCTTGCGAGACCCAGTACTTC. Its translation: CASSEGRGPCETQYF.

The chain couples TRBV10-3 to TRBJ1-2; D is uncertain. V gave up 3 bases and J gave up 0 bases, with 8 bases separating them. Germline-derived CDR1 and CDR2 are ENHRY and SYGVKD. The CDR3 contains 14 residues. The CDR3 protein is CAISDSVPNYGYTF. The DNA for the CDR3 is TGTGCCATCAGTGATTCGGTCCCTAACTATGGCTACACCTTC.

The V and J genes are TRBV12-3 or TRBV12-4 and TRBJ2-1; the D gene is possibly TRBD1 (6 bases). The CDR3 runs 14 residues. The V gene lost 5 bases and the J gene lost 6 bases, with 14 bases spanning the gap. Here the CDR3 reads CASSPGRGGNEQFF. CDR3 nucleotides: TGTGCCAGCAGTCCCGGTAGAGGGGGCAATGAGCAGTTCTTC.

The chain links TRBV29-1 to TRBJ2-7; possible D gene TRBD2, 5 bases. The length of the CDR3 is 13 residues. The V end lost 6 bases, the J end lost 4 bases, and 16 bases lay between the germline ends. Germline CDR1 is SQVTM and CDR2 is ANQGSEA. In DNA form, the CDR3 reads TGCAGCGTGGAGGACTGGGCGGGTTACGAGCAGTACTTC. It is translated as CSVEDWAGYEQYF.

The chain combines TRBV6-6 with TRBJ2-5; 13 bases line up with TRBD2. With V trimmed by 8 bases and J by 0 bases, 6 bases remained unmatched. Per the germline V gene, CDR1 is MNHNY and CDR2 is SVGAGI (reference sequence). The CDR3 length is 16 residues. This CDR3 is CASQPGTSGNQETQYF. In DNA, the CDR3 is TGTGCCAGCCAACCCGGGACTAGCGGGAACCAAGAGACCCAGTACTTC.

V usage is TRBV3-1 and J usage is TRBJ2-7; D possibly corresponds to TRBD1 (6 bases). From germline, CDR1 is LGHDT and CDR2 YNNKEL (reference sequence). V dropped 4 bases and J dropped 0 bases, with 10 bases sitting between them. There are 14 residues in the CDR3. The chain's CDR3 is CASSRRGGSYEQYF. The CDR3 coding sequence is TGTGCCAGCAGCCGGAGAGGGGGCTCCTACGAGCAGTACTTC.

The V and J genes are TRBV2 and TRBJ1-2; D not resolved. The CDR3 length is 15 residues. Germline loops: CDR1 SNHLY, CDR2 FYNNEI. V lost 2 bases and J 2 bases, leaving 12 bases between the germline ends. In DNA, the CDR3 is TGTGCCAGCAGTGAATCCTTGGGCGTGAACTATGGCTACACCTTC. Its protein product is CASSESLGVNYGYTF. Variable domain in full (rest from reference TRBV2 and TRBJ1-2): EPEVTQTPSHQVTQMGQEVILRCVPISNHLYFYWYRQILGQKVEFLVSFYNNEISEKSEIFDDQFSVERPDGSNFTLKIRSTKLEDSAMYFCASSESLGVNYGYTFGSGTRLTVV.

The genes are TRBV9 and TRBJ2-4; 9 bases are shared with TRBD2. The DNA end favors TRBJ2-5, so the J call may be wrong. Germline CDR1 reads SGDLS; CDR2 reads YYNGEE. The CDR3 is made up of 14 amino acids. Written as DNA, the CDR3 is TGTGCCAGCAGCGGGCGGGAGGGAGTGGAGACCCAGTACTTC. Its translation is CASSGREGVETQYF.

DNA for the CDR3: TGTGCCAGCAGCTTGGGCAACGAGGGCATCAGTACGCCCCAGCATTTT. It yields the protein CASSLGNEGISTPQHF. V gene TRBV5-6 combines with J gene TRBJ1-5; no firm D call. This CDR3 has 16 amino acids. Germline CDR1 is SGHDT and CDR2 is YYEEEE. The V end was cut by 0 bases, the J end by 9 bases, with 19 bases between.

V gene TRBV20-1 combines with J gene TRBJ2-5, with D perhaps matching TRBD1 or TRBD2 (7 bases each). There are 13 residues in the CDR3. CDR1 and CDR2 from the germline V gene are DFQATT and SNEGSKA (reference sequence). Trimming shortened V by 6 bases and J by 0 bases, and 11 bases separated the two germline ends. CDR3 DNA sequence: TGCAGTGCCAGGGGGGGGTACCAAGAGACCCAGTACTTC. This encodes CSARGGYQETQYF.

The J gene is TRBJ2-7, the V gene TRBV12-3 or TRBV12-4, with a possible D match to TRBD1 (6 bases). V shed 6 bases and J shed 3 bases, with 12 bases lying between them. The CDR3 is 13 residues long. The DNA for the CDR3 is TGTGCCAGCAGCGTGCGCAGGGGCTACGAGCAGTACTTC. It specifies CASSVRRGYEQYF.

This clonotype turned up a few times. This chain uses TRBV5-1 with TRBJ2-7; D assignment may be TRBD1 or TRBD2 (5 bases each). The CDR3 has 16 amino acids. Germline V gene lookup returns CDR1 SGHRS and CDR2 YFSETQ. The germline V and J ends were trimmed by 3 bases and 4 bases, with 20 bases remaining between them. CDR3 nucleotide sequence: TGCGCCAGCAGCTCGGAGCGCTGGGGACCCTCGTACGAGCAGTACTTC. Translation: CASSSERWGPSYEQYF. The full variable domain, rest sourced from reference TRBV5-1 and TRBJ2-7, is KAGVTQTPRYLIKTRGQQVTLSCSPISGHRSVSWYQQTPGQGLQFLFEYFSETQRNKGNFPGRFSGRQFSNSRSEMNVSTLELGDSALYLCASSSERWGPSYEQYFGPGTRLTVT.

This clonotype showed up just a few times. This chain uses TRBV12-5 with TRBJ1-2, with D unclear. Trimming cost V 7 bases and J 2 bases, with 11 bases left between them. Germline V CDR1 and CDR2: LGHNT, FRNRAP. CDR3 length: 13 amino acids. CDR3 residues: CASAPGGNYGYTF. CDR3 nucleotide sequence: TGTGCTAGTGCCCCTGGAGGAAACTATGGCTACACCTTC.

The chain recombines TRBV20-1 with TRBJ2-7; D might be TRBD1 or TRBD2, each matching 7 bases. Germline V lookup: CDR1 DFQATT, CDR2 SNEGSKA (reference sequence). Trimming took 4 bases from V and 4 from J, leaving 29 bases between them. The length of the CDR3 is 18 residues. This CDR3 is CSAIPEGAGAPNRYEQYF. The CDR3 DNA is TGCAGTGCTATCCCCGAGGGGGCGGGGGCTCCGAATCGGTACGAGCAGTACTTC.

Only a few counts were recorded for this clonotype. The chain's CDR3 is CSARGGGGLAHGYTF. The CDR3 DNA is TGCAGTGCTAGAGGGGGAGGGGGCTTAGCGCATGGCTACACCTTC. The rearrangement links TRBV20-1 to TRBJ1-2, with 7 bases matching TRBD1. The CDR3 loop spans 15 amino acids. The germline V gene encodes CDR1 DFQATT and CDR2 SNEGSKA (reference sequence). Trimming at V came to 1 base and at J to 6 bases, leaving 11 bases not matched to a gene.

The chain carries TRBV20-1 and TRBJ2-7; TRBD2 matches 14 bases. The length of the CDR3 is 16 residues. CDR1 DFQATT and CDR2 SNEGSKA come from the germline V gene (reference sequence). J lost 4 bases, V lost 3 bases, and 8 bases had no gene match. Written as DNA, the CDR3 is TGCAGTGCTAGCTCCGGGACTAGCGGGAGTTTGTACGAGCAGTACTTC. This encodes CSASSGTSGSLYEQYF.

This clonotype was recorded a few times. The CDR3 DNA reads TGCAGTGCTCCCCGAGGGACAGGGAGCTACAATGAGCAGTTCTTC. Translating gives CSAPRGTGSYNEQFF. The chain carries TRBV20-1 and TRBJ2-1, with 9 bases fitting TRBD1. The V gene end was trimmed by 5 bases and the J gene end by 3 bases; junction bases not matched to a gene: 8. The germline CDR1 and CDR2 sequences are DFQATT and SNEGSKA (reference sequence). This CDR3 contains 15 residues.

The chain combines TRBV10-3 with TRBJ1-1; TRBD1 might be the D (6 bases). The V gene's germline CDR1 is ENHRY and CDR2 SYGVKD. This CDR3 spans 13 amino acids. V lost 0 bases and J lost 7, with 9 bases in between. CDR3 loop: CAISESRGGEAFF. CDR3 coding DNA: TGTGCCATCAGTGAGTCGAGGGGGGGTGAAGCTTTCTTT.

V and J are TRBV27 and TRBJ2-4; D is unresolved. CDR3 length: 13 residues. Germline CDR1 and CDR2: MNHEY and SMNVEV (reference sequence). V shed 5 bases and J shed 13 bases, with 18 bases lying between them. CDR3 loop: CASSPGSLSEQYF. In DNA, the CDR3 is TGTGCCAGCAGTCCCGGTAGTTTGAGTGAGCAGTACTTC.

This clonotype has just a few counts. The V call is TRBV7-3, the J call TRBJ2-6, with a possible D match to TRBD2 (6 bases). Trimming removed 5 bases at V and 0 bases at J, with 14 bases between. In germline, CDR1 is SGHTA, CDR2 FQGTGA. This CDR3 is 17 amino acids long. CDR3 amino acids: CASSRGGMPSGANVLTF. The CDR3 bases are TGTGCCAGCAGCCGAGGCGGGATGCCCTCTGGGGCCAACGTCCTGACTTTC.

This clonotype was detected only once. This chain uses TRBV10-3 with TRBJ2-6; 7 bases are a match to TRBD1. From germline, CDR1 is ENHRY and CDR2 SYGVKD. V lost 4 bases to trimming and J lost 0 bases; unmatched junction nucleotides: 12. The CDR3 runs to 19 residues. In DNA form, the CDR3 reads TGTGCCATCAGTGTATCCTTAGGGGGCCTTTCCTCTGGGGCCAACGTCCTGACTTTC. This codes for CAISVSLGGLSSGANVLTF.

V is TRBV21-1 and J is TRBJ1-1. TRBV21-1 is listed as a pseudogene. The CDR3 sequence is 18 residues long. The CDR3 loop is CASSKVRSAGSMNTEAFF. The CDR3 DNA is TGTGCCAGCAGCAAAGTCCGATCGGCAGGGTCCATGAACACTGAAGCTTTCTTT.

J is TRBJ2-3 and V is TRBV5-1; unclear D gene. The V end lost 1 base, the J end lost 3 bases, and 15 bases lay between the germline ends. CDR1 and CDR2 from the germline V gene are SGHRS and YFSETQ. The CDR3 extends over 16 amino acids. In DNA form, the CDR3 reads TGCGCCAGCAGCTTGTTAACGTTCTCCGGTACAGATACGCAGTATTTT. As protein: CASSLLTFSGTDTQYF. The complete variable domain, with remaining parts taken from reference TRBV5-1 and TRBJ2-3, reads KAGVTQTPRYLIKTRGQQVTLSCSPISGHRSVSWYQQTPGQGLQFLFEYFSETQRNKGNFPGRFSGRQFSNSRSEMNVSTLELGDSALYLCASSLLTFSGTDTQYFGPGTRLTVL.

This clonotype has a count of ten or more. V and J are TRBV5-1 and TRBJ1-2, with 12 bases lining up with TRBD1. In germline, CDR1 is SGHRS, CDR2 YFSETQ. The V segment lost 3 bases and the J segment 8 bases; nucleotides outside the gene matches: 5. This CDR3 region has 14 residues. The chain's CDR3 is CASSSGQGAGGYTF. The CDR3 DNA follows: TGCGCCAGCAGCTCGGGACAGGGGGCAGGAGGCTACACCTTC.

This clonotype showed up just a few times. V gene TRBV5-1 combines with J gene TRBJ2-3; D not resolved. The CDR3 is 14 residues long. CDR1 and CDR2 (germline): SGHRS, YFSETQ. V lost 4 bases to trimming and J lost 0 bases, with 9 bases between them. The CDR3 protein is CASSEDGSTDTQYF. The CDR3 DNA reads as TGCGCCAGCAGCGAGGACGGTAGCACAGATACGCAGTATTTT.